This T cell receptor beta chain was captured in a study of shared clonotypes between healthy human individuals. Notes on the study in general: Naive CD4 clonotype sharing across several donors was around 5%.

As concerns this clone: The antigen remains unidentified.

Deep-level assay runs were performed. In the original workflow: Filtering of immunoSEQ junctional sequences could not match full-length read filtering. Only in-frame clones appear in the TCRdb table, and some are missing; sequencing was by immunoSEQ multiplex PCR. V, J and clone size are those of that table, while D and trimming were read from the DNA. The sample has approximately 2,000,000 clones; around 92% are singletons. In germline, CDR1 is SGHKS, CDR2 YYEKEE (reference sequence). The V end lost 0 bases, the J end lost 2 bases, and 3 bases lay between the germline ends. This CDR3 region has 13 residues.

The sample comprised naive CD4+ T cells from PBMCs. Stated subset: CD45RA+ positively selected. The V and J genes are TRBV5-5 and TRBJ1-3; D not resolved. The origin of this receptor is a man between 18 and 29 years old in good health. Some clones in this sample may be carry-over from other donors' samples. The CDR3 sequence is CASSLDPGNTIYF. The CDR3 nucleotides read TGTGCCAGCAGCTTGGACCCTGGAAACACCATATATTTT.